A selection of T cell receptor beta chains follows, all from one sample in a study of blood T cell repertoires in COVID-19. Here immunoSEQ multiplex PCR was the method, and the copy in TCRdb shows in-frame clones only, minus some. Among 200,000 to 250,000 clones listed, about 80% were seen once. The sequenced sample consisted of peripheral blood. These receptors originate from a woman older than 75 with COVID-19, enrolled during active disease. The CDR3 runs from the conserved cysteine through the conserved F or W. Fields, in order: V gene, J gene, clone size, D gene, CDR3 protein, CDR3 DNA. D genes are given only for firm matches. Clone size is given for some rows only: seen once, a few or many times, or a class if the clone is expanded.

v_call: TRBV9; j_call: TRBJ2-2; clone_size: -; d_call: -; cdr3_aa: CASSGSTRTNTGELFF; cdr3_nt: TGTGCCAGCAGCGGCTCCACCAGGACTAACACCGGGGAGCTGTTTTTT
v_call: TRBV7-8; j_call: TRBJ1-2; clone_size: -; d_call: TRBD1; cdr3_aa: CASSSGQSNYGYTF; cdr3_nt: TGTGCCAGCAGCTCGGGACAGAGTAACTATGGCTACACCTTC
v_call: TRBV7-8; j_call: TRBJ2-1; clone_size: -; d_call: TRBD2; cdr3_aa: CASSFSGTNHNEQFF; cdr3_nt: TGTGCCAGCAGCTTCTCAGGGACTAACCACAATGAGCAGTTCTTC
v_call: TRBV10-3; j_call: TRBJ1-1; clone_size: -; d_call: TRBD1; cdr3_aa: CAINPDRDNTEAFF; cdr3_nt: TGTGCCATCAATCCGGACAGGGACAACACTGAAGCTTTCTTT
v_call: TRBV28; j_call: TRBJ1-4; clone_size: -; d_call: -; cdr3_aa: CASTIGRGRATNEKLFF; cdr3_nt: TGTGCCAGCACCATTGGGAGGGGCCGTGCAACTAATGAAAAACTGTTTTTT
v_call: TRBV7-3; j_call: TRBJ2-2; clone_size: -; d_call: -; cdr3_aa: CASSLSSTGELFF; cdr3_nt: TGTGCCAGCAGCTTAAGCAGCACCGGGGAGCTGTTTTTT
v_call: TRBV5-1; j_call: TRBJ2-7; clone_size: -; d_call: -; cdr3_aa: CASTLTDAGSYEQYF; cdr3_nt: TGCGCCAGCACCCTGACCGATGCGGGATCCTACGAGCAGTACTTC
v_call: TRBV6-5; j_call: TRBJ1-1; clone_size: -; d_call: -; cdr3_aa: CASNNRGSTEAFF; cdr3_nt: TGTGCCAGTAACAATCGCGGGAGTACTGAAGCTTTCTTT
v_call: TRBV2; j_call: TRBJ1-1; clone_size: -; d_call: TRBD1; cdr3_aa: CASSDQGQGNTEAFF; cdr3_nt: TGTGCCAGCAGTGACCAGGGACAGGGGAACACTGAAGCTTTCTTT
v_call: TRBV9; j_call: TRBJ1-2; clone_size: -; d_call: -; cdr3_aa: CASSPRGEGGYTF; cdr3_nt: TGTGCCAGCAGCCCCCGGGGAGAGGGTGGCTACACCTTC
v_call: TRBV18; j_call: TRBJ1-1; clone_size: -; d_call: -; cdr3_aa: CASSPNGVNTEAFF; cdr3_nt: TGTGCCAGCTCACCGAACGGGGTAAACACTGAAGCTTTCTTT
v_call: TRBV5-6; j_call: TRBJ1-1; clone_size: -; d_call: -; cdr3_aa: CASSLAAGAEAFF; cdr3_nt: TGTGCCAGCAGCTTGGCCGCGGGCGCTGAAGCTTTCTTT
v_call: TRBV19; j_call: TRBJ1-2; clone_size: -; d_call: -; cdr3_aa: CASSSRVGGNYGYTF; cdr3_nt: TGTGCCAGTAGTAGCAGGGTTGGGGGGAACTATGGCTACACCTTC
v_call: TRBV27; j_call: TRBJ1-1; clone_size: -; d_call: TRBD1; cdr3_aa: CASSFRQGALGRLNTEAFF; cdr3_nt: TGTGCCAGCAGTTTCCGACAGGGCGCCCTTGGCCGACTGAACACTGAAGCTTTCTTT
v_call: TRBV9; j_call: TRBJ2-3; clone_size: once; d_call: TRBD1; cdr3_aa: CASSALQGISTDTQYF; cdr3_nt: TGTGCCAGCAGCGCCCTACAGGGGATCAGCACAGATACGCAGTATTTT
v_call: TRBV5-1; j_call: TRBJ1-1; clone_size: -; d_call: TRBD1; cdr3_aa: CASSHTGTGGANTEAFF; cdr3_nt: TGCGCCAGCAGCCACACCGGGACAGGGGGCGCGAACACTGAAGCTTTCTTT
v_call: TRBV6-4; j_call: TRBJ2-3; clone_size: -; d_call: -; cdr3_aa: CASSDSGLFGPQPPDTQYF; cdr3_nt: TGTGCCAGCAGTGATTCTGGGCTGTTTGGTCCCCAGCCACCAGATACGCAGTATTTT
v_call: TRBV7-2; j_call: TRBJ1-2; clone_size: few; d_call: -; cdr3_aa: CASSLSGWGYTF; cdr3_nt: TGTGCCAGCAGCTTATCCGGTTGGGGCTACACCTTC
v_call: TRBV5-1; j_call: TRBJ2-1; clone_size: -; d_call: TRBD1; cdr3_aa: CASSLTTGGSYNEQFF; cdr3_nt: TGCGCCAGCAGCCTTACAACAGGGGGATCCTACAATGAGCAGTTCTTC
v_call: TRBV9; j_call: TRBJ2-3; clone_size: once; d_call: -; cdr3_aa: CASSVATGTAVAGSTDTQYF; cdr3_nt: TGTGCCAGCAGCGTAGCGACCGGGACAGCGGTGGCGGGGAGCACAGATACGCAGTATTTT
v_call: TRBV2; j_call: TRBJ1-6; clone_size: -; d_call: TRBD1; cdr3_aa: CASSPDRGSPLHF; cdr3_nt: TGTGCCAGCAGTCCGGACAGGGGGTCACCCCTCCACTTT
v_call: TRBV18; j_call: TRBJ2-6; clone_size: -; d_call: -; cdr3_aa: CASSPQGSAGANVLTF; cdr3_nt: TGTGCCAGCTCACCCCAGGGTTCGGCTGGGGCCAACGTCCTGACTTTC
v_call: TRBV5-5; j_call: TRBJ1-2; clone_size: -; d_call: -; cdr3_aa: CASSLGSRGSDYGYTF; cdr3_nt: TGTGCCAGCAGCTTGGGTTCCAGGGGCTCAGACTATGGCTACACCTTC
v_call: TRBV10-2; j_call: TRBJ2-1; clone_size: -; d_call: -; cdr3_aa: CASSGRSSRYNEQFF; cdr3_nt: TGCGCCAGCAGTGGGCGTAGCAGTCGCTACAATGAGCAGTTCTTC
v_call: TRBV7-2; j_call: TRBJ2-4; clone_size: -; d_call: -; cdr3_aa: CASSLNSENIQYF; cdr3_nt: TGTGCCAGCAGCTTAAATTCAGAAAACATTCAGTACTTC
v_call: TRBV28; j_call: TRBJ2-4; clone_size: -; d_call: -; cdr3_aa: CASSPRLFGRQLAKNIQYF; cdr3_nt: TGTGCCAGCAGTCCCCGCCTTTTTGGGAGACAACTAGCCAAAAACATTCAGTACTTC
v_call: TRBV13; j_call: TRBJ2-3; clone_size: -; d_call: -; cdr3_aa: CASGTITSTDTQYF; cdr3_nt: TGTGCCAGCGGCACAATCACGAGCACAGATACGCAGTATTTT
v_call: TRBV4-1; j_call: TRBJ1-1; clone_size: -; d_call: -; cdr3_aa: CASRSGRNTEAFF; cdr3_nt: TGCGCCAGCAGGTCAGGGCGGAACACTGAAGCTTTCTTT
v_call: TRBV6-6; j_call: TRBJ1-5; clone_size: -; d_call: TRBD1; cdr3_aa: CASSRDREQPQHF; cdr3_nt: TGTGCCAGCAGTAGGGACAGGGAACAGCCCCAGCATTTT
v_call: TRBV28; j_call: TRBJ2-7; clone_size: once; d_call: TRBD2; cdr3_aa: CASRISGNSYEQYF; cdr3_nt: TGTGCCAGCAGAATTAGCGGGAACTCCTACGAGCAGTACTTC
v_call: TRBV6-6; j_call: TRBJ1-5; clone_size: -; d_call: TRBD1; cdr3_aa: CASSPRDRTDGNQPQHF; cdr3_nt: TGTGCCAGCAGTCCCCGGGACAGGACGGATGGAAATCAGCCCCAGCATTTT
v_call: TRBV6-1; j_call: TRBJ2-7; clone_size: once; d_call: TRBD1; cdr3_aa: CASSVHGTGVSYEQYF; cdr3_nt: TGTGCCAGCAGTGTGCACGGGACAGGGGTTTCCTACGAGCAGTACTTC
v_call: TRBV20-1; j_call: TRBJ1-1; clone_size: -; d_call: -; cdr3_aa: CSARRVTEAFF; cdr3_nt: TGCAGTGCTAGGCGTGTCACTGAAGCTTTCTTT
v_call: TRBV19; j_call: TRBJ2-3; clone_size: -; d_call: -; cdr3_aa: CASSITVTSTDTQYF; cdr3_nt: TGTGCCAGTAGTATCACCGTAACTAGCACAGATACGCAGTATTTT